The 29 T cell receptor beta chains reported below all come from one sample, sequenced in a study of cytomegalovirus exposure and HLA in healthy donors. PCR amplification relied on 60 Vbeta primers (plus 13 Jbeta primers). TCRdb keeps only in-frame clones here, not all; method: immunoSEQ multiplex PCR. The repertoire table contains approximately 150,000 clones. The source material was PBMCs. The receptor set was obtained from a woman aged 50 to 65 in good health and CMV-seronegative.

The chain employs TRBV14 and TRBJ2-5; 10 nucleotides agree with TRBD2. The CDR3 extends over 15 amino acids. After removal of 1 base from V and 4 bases from J, the junction contained 3 bases not matched to a gene. Germline assignment: CDR1 SGHDN and CDR2 FVKESK. CDR3 bases: TGTGCCAGCAGCCAAGCTAGCGGGGGTGGAGAGACCCAGTACTTC. It is translated as CASSQASGGGETQYF. Looking up the rest from reference TRBV14 and TRBJ2-5 gives the full variable domain: EAGVTQFPSHSVIEKGQTVTLRCDPISGHDNLYWYRRVMGKEIKFLLHFVKESKQDESGMPNNRFLAERTGGTYSTLKVQPAELEDSGVYFCASSQASGGGETQYFGPGTRLLVL.

The J gene is TRBJ2-7, the V gene TRBV9, with D maybe TRBD2 (7 bases). The CDR3 covers 14 residues. V was pared by 0 bases and J by 6 bases, with 13 bases between. CDR1 SGDLS and CDR2 YYNGEE come from the germline V gene. The CDR3 sequence: CASSVDQGGGEQYF. In nucleotides, the CDR3 is TGTGCCAGCAGCGTAGACCAGGGAGGGGGCGAGCAGTACTTC. The variable domain in full, with the rest retrieved from reference TRBV9 and TRBJ2-7, is DSGVTQTPKHLITATGQRVTLRCSPRSGDLSVYWYQQSLDQGLQFLIQYYNGEERAKGNILERFSAQQFPDLHSELNLSSLELGDSALYFCASSVDQGGGEQYFGPGTRLTVT.

This chain joins TRBV5-6 and TRBJ2-7, with 8 bases matching TRBD1. Trimming removed 0 bases from V and 2 bases from J; junction bases left unmatched: 7. Germline lookup yields CDR1 SGHDT and CDR2 YYEEEE. This CDR3 has 16 residues. CDR3 residues: CASSLVDRDGTYEQYF. CDR3 nucleotides: TGTGCCAGCAGCTTGGTGGACAGGGACGGGACCTACGAGCAGTACTTC. Full variable domain (remainder filled in from reference TRBV5-6 and TRBJ2-7): DAGVTQSPTHLIKTRGQQVTLRCSPKSGHDTVSWYQQALGQGPQFIFQYYEEEERQRGNFPDRFSGHQFPNYSSELNVNALLLGDSALYLCASSLVDRDGTYEQYFGPGTRLTVT.

The chain has TRBV6-5 and TRBJ2-3, with 14 bases identical to TRBD2. The CDR3 is 14 residues long. Germline V CDR1 and CDR2: MNHEY, SVGAGI. The trim removed 8 bases at V and 5 bases at J, leaving 3 bases unmatched. CDR3 protein: CASATSGRGDTQYF. CDR3 bases: TGTGCCAGCGCGACTAGCGGGAGGGGAGATACGCAGTATTTT.

This rearrangement joins TRBV5-3 to TRBJ1-4; D possibly corresponds to TRBD1 (5 bases). TRBV5-3 qualifies as an ORF whose function is uncertain. CDR3 length: 18 amino acids. Trimming shortened V by 0 bases and J by 7 bases, and 22 bases separated the two germline ends. The CDR3 nucleotides are TGTGCCAGAAGCTTGGCTCGATTACAGGACTATATGGGTGAAAAACTGTTTTTT. The encoded protein is CARSLARLQDYMGEKLFF.

The rearrangement links TRBV5-1 to TRBJ2-5, with D unresolved. Germline lookup yields CDR1 SGHRS and CDR2 YFSETQ. The CDR3 has 13 amino acids. Between the trimmed V and J ends, which lost 5 bases and 5 bases, there was a span of 13 bases. The CDR3, as DNA: TGCGCCAGCAGTGGTCAGGATCCTGAGACCCAGTACTTC. Translation gives CASSGQDPETQYF. The full variable domain, in which reference TRBV5-1 and TRBJ2-5 provide the parts outside the CDR3, is KAGVTQTPRYLIKTRGQQVTLSCSPISGHRSVSWYQQTPGQGLQFLFEYFSETQRNKGNFPGRFSGRQFSNSRSEMNVSTLELGDSALYLCASSGQDPETQYFGPGTRLLVL.

The gene calls are TRBV29-1 and TRBJ1-4; TRBD1 aligns across 10 bases. Germline V gene lookup returns CDR1 SQVTM and CDR2 ANQGSEA. V gave up 4 bases and J gave up 0 bases; unmatched junction bases: 2. The CDR3 extends over 15 amino acids. CDR3 DNA: TGCAGCGTTGGACAGGGGGCTGCAACTAATGAAAAACTGTTTTTT. The encoded protein is CSVGQGAATNEKLFF.

This chain uses TRBV18 with TRBJ1-2; tentative D call: TRBD1 (6 bases). Germline CDR1 and CDR2: KGHSH and LQKENI. The CDR3 is 15 residues long. Trimming took 2 bases from V and 3 from J, leaving 13 bases between them. DNA for the CDR3: TGTGCCAGCTCACCATCCAACAGGGCCGACTATGGCTACACCTTC. The encoded protein is CASSPSNRADYGYTF.

The chain is built from TRBV29-1 and TRBJ1-1; D uncertain. Germline CDR1 and CDR2: SQVTM and ANQGSEA. Trimming took off 6 bases at V and 4 bases at J, with 15 bases between the two ends. This CDR3 spans 13 amino acids. CDR3 sequence reads: CSVVTRAGTEAFF. CDR3 coding DNA: TGCAGCGTAGTCACAAGGGCGGGCACTGAAGCTTTCTTT.

The chain uses TRBV7-2 and TRBJ1-2; D gene unclear. This CDR3 is 18 amino acids long. The germline V gene encodes CDR1 SGHTA and CDR2 FQGNSA. V was trimmed by 6 bases and J by 1 base, leaving 24 bases between them. The CDR3 bases are TGTGCCAGCAGTTTCACCAGCCTTCGCAAACTACTTAACTATGGCTACACCTTC. Residues: CASSFTSLRKLLNYGYTF. Supplemented by reference TRBV7-2 and TRBJ1-2, the full variable domain reads GAGVSQSPSNKVTEKGKDVELRCDPISGHTALYWYRQSLGQGLEFLIYFQGNSAPDKSGLPSDRFSAERTGGSVSTLTIQRTQQEDSAVYLCASSFTSLRKLLNYGYTFGSGTRLTVV.

The CDR3 nucleotides are TGTGCCAGCAGCCGGGGGTTGGAGACCCAGTACTTC. Its translation: CASSRGLETQYF. The chain links TRBV11-1 to TRBJ2-5; a weak D match, TRBD2 (6 bases). The CDR3 is 12 residues long. The germline CDR1 and CDR2 sequences are SGHAT and FQDESV (reference sequence). The ends were cut back, 5 bases at V and 5 bases at J, with 9 bases in the middle. Together with reference TRBV11-1 and TRBJ2-5, the CDR3 gives the full variable domain: EAEVAQSPRYKITEKSQAVAFWCDPISGHATLYWYRQILGQGPELLVQFQDESVVDDSQLPKDRFSAERLKGVDSTLKIQPAELGDSAMYLCASSRGLETQYFGPGTRLLVL.

V gene TRBV12-5 combines with J gene TRBJ2-5; no reliable D call. Trimming left V 1 base short and J 2 bases short, with 5 bases between. Germline V gene data show CDR1 as LGHNT and CDR2 as FRNRAP. The CDR3 spans 13 residues. CDR3 in DNA: TGTGCTAGTGGTTTGGCAGATCAAGAGACCCAGTACTTC. Translated: CASGLADQETQYF. The variable domain in full, completed from reference TRBV12-5 and TRBJ2-5, reads DARVTQTPRHKVTEMGQEVTMRCQPILGHNTVFWYRQTMMQGLELLAYFRNRAPLDDSGMPKDRFSAEMPDATLATLKIQPSEPRDSAVYFCASGLADQETQYFGPGTRLLVL.

This chain links TRBV11-3 with TRBJ2-1; 16 positions match TRBD2. This CDR3 region has 15 residues. Germline values: CDR1 SGHNT, CDR2 YENEEA. J lost 7 bases, V lost 3 bases, and 0 bases had no gene match. DNA of the CDR3: TGTGCCAGCAGCTTGGGACTAGCGGGAGGGAATGAGCAGTTCTTC. Protein product: CASSLGLAGGNEQFF.

The chain has TRBV4-2 and TRBJ2-7; possibly TRBD1 for D (6 bases). This CDR3 contains 14 residues. CDR1 and CDR2 (germline): LGHNA, YNFKEQ. Trimming took 2 bases from V and 4 from J, leaving 12 bases between them. In nucleotides, the CDR3 is TGTGCCAGCAGCCAATCCGCAGGGGCTTACGAGCAGTACTTC. Protein product: CASSQSAGAYEQYF.

The V and J genes are TRBV18 and TRBJ2-5; 11 bases are shared with TRBD1. Germline V lookup: CDR1 KGHSH, CDR2 LQKENI. The V gene end was trimmed by 4 bases and the J gene end by 4 bases; junction bases not matched to a gene: 11. The CDR3 loop spans 17 amino acids. CDR3 protein: CASSLNSGTGGRETQYF. CDR3 in DNA: TGTGCCAGCTCACTAAATTCCGGGACAGGGGGTCGAGAGACCCAGTACTTC. The whole variable domain, remainder taken from reference TRBV18 and TRBJ2-5, is NAGVMQNPRHLVRRRGQEARLRCSPMKGHSHVYWYRQLPEEGLKFMVYLQKENIIDESGMPKERFSAEFPKEGPSILRIQQVVRGDSAAYFCASSLNSGTGGRETQYFGPGTRLLVL.

The rearrangement joins TRBV4-1 to TRBJ1-2; D ambiguous. The CDR3 runs to 19 residues. The V end lost 4 bases, the J end lost 4 bases, and 28 bases lay between the germline ends. Germline V gene lookup returns CDR1 MGHRA and CDR2 YSYEKL. The DNA for the CDR3 is TGCGCCAGCAGCCTAATGAGAGAGGACTTTCTCCCTTCGCCCTATGGCTACACCTTC. Amino acids: CASSLMREDFLPSPYGYTF.

This sequence joins TRBV19 and TRBJ2-3; the match to TRBD2 covers 11 bases. V shed 5 bases and J 4 bases; nucleotides not matched to a gene: 8. This CDR3 is built from 16 residues. Germline CDR1 LNHDA, CDR2 SQIVND (reference sequence). The CDR3 coding sequence is TGTGCCAGTAGTCGGACTAGCGGGCCCCACGCAGATACGCAGTATTTT. Protein: CASSRTSGPHADTQYF.

The chain recombines TRBV10-2 with TRBJ2-7; no definite D call. The CDR3 is 11 amino acids. Deletions cut 3 bases from V and 4 bases from J, with 4 bases between. Looked up from germline, CDR1 is WSHSY and CDR2 is SAAADI. The CDR3 is CASSDMYEQYF. DNA for the CDR3: TGCGCCAGCAGTGATATGTACGAGCAGTACTTC.

The chain employs TRBV6-5 and TRBJ2-7, with 9 bases identical to TRBD2. V shed 5 bases and J 2 bases; nucleotides not matched to a gene: 1. This CDR3 has 13 amino acids. Per germline, CDR1 MNHEY and CDR2 SVGAGI. The CDR3 nucleotides read TGTGCCAGCAGTCAGCGGGAGGCCTACGAGCAGTACTTC. This translates into CASSQREAYEQYF.

Points on this clone: One junction end disagrees with the germline gene, perhaps due to a read error. The chain uses TRBV6-5 and TRBJ1-1; 7 bases are shared with TRBD1. From germline, CDR1 is MNHEY and CDR2 SVGAGI. This CDR3 contains 15 residues. The CDR3 spells CASSLLRGVNTEAFF. Here the CDR3 DNA reads TGTGCCAGCAGTTTACTCAGGGGGGTGAATACTGAAGCTTTCTTT.

CDR3 nucleotide sequence: TGTGCCGCGAGACAGGGGGAAAACACTGAAGCTTTCTTT. This translates into CAARQGENTEAFF. This chain connects TRBV10-3 to TRBJ1-1; 9 bases are a match to TRBD1. J was trimmed by 2 bases and V by 11 bases; bases with no gene match: 6. This CDR3 has 13 amino acids. Germline lookup yields CDR1 ENHRY and CDR2 SYGVKD.

The chain links TRBV18 to TRBJ1-2; 7 bases fit TRBD1. CDR1 and CDR2 from the germline V gene are KGHSH and LQKENI. V lost 3 bases to trimming and J lost 7 bases; unmatched junction nucleotides: 11. This CDR3 comprises 15 residues. The CDR3 region has the DNA TGTGCCAGCTCACCCGAGACAGGGACGCTTTTTGGCTACACCTTC. The encoded protein is CASSPETGTLFGYTF. Together with reference TRBV18 and TRBJ1-2, the CDR3 gives the full variable domain: NAGVMQNPRHLVRRRGQEARLRCSPMKGHSHVYWYRQLPEEGLKFMVYLQKENIIDESGMPKERFSAEFPKEGPSILRIQQVVRGDSAAYFCASSPETGTLFGYTFGSGTRLTVV.

This chain links TRBV29-1 with TRBJ2-7; a weak D match, TRBD1 (6 bases). This CDR3 is built from 12 residues. Trimming stripped 4 bases from V and 3 bases from J, with 10 bases between. Per germline, CDR1 SQVTM and CDR2 ANQGSEA. The CDR3: CSVATRGYEQYF. CDR3 DNA: TGCAGCGTTGCGACCAGGGGCTACGAGCAGTACTTC.

The gene calls are TRBV6-5 and TRBJ1-1; TRBD1 is a possible D gene (5 bases). The CDR3 is 10 amino acids. Germline assignment: CDR1 MNHEY and CDR2 SVGAGI. DNA for the CDR3: TGTGCTGCGGGGGGGACTGAAGCTTTCTTT. Protein sequence: CAAGGTEAFF.

The chain has TRBV7-9 and TRBJ1-2; unclear D gene. The CDR3 has 11 residues. V was pared by 1 base and J by 7 bases, with 4 bases between. In germline, CDR1 is SEHNR, CDR2 FQNEAQ (reference sequence). The CDR3 bases are TGTGCCAGCAGCTTAGGTATTGGCTACACCTTC. It encodes CASSLGIGYTF.

This chain connects TRBV2 to TRBJ2-3, with TRBD2 matching over 14 bases. This CDR3 contains 16 residues. Germline CDR1 is SNHLY and CDR2 is FYNNEI. J was trimmed by 3 bases and V by 7 bases; bases with no gene match: 6. The CDR3 sequence is CASTPGLAGATDTQYF. CDR3 coding DNA: TGTGCCAGCACCCCGGGACTAGCGGGGGCTACAGATACGCAGTATTTT.

V gene TRBV29-1 combines with J gene TRBJ2-7; the match to TRBD2 covers 11 bases. The CDR3 totals 14 residues. Trimming took 2 bases from V and 4 from J; bases not matched to a gene: 4. Germline values: CDR1 SQVTM, CDR2 ANQGSEA. CDR3 residues: CSVELAGGRYEQYF. DNA for the CDR3: TGCAGCGTTGAACTAGCGGGGGGCAGGTACGAGCAGTACTTC.

J is TRBJ1-2 and V is TRBV7-3, with no clear D. The germline V gene encodes CDR1 SGHTA and CDR2 FQGTGA. This CDR3 is 13 amino acids long. The V and J ends lost 2 bases and 4 bases respectively, with 8 bases between them. The CDR3 loop reads CASSLGPFYGYTF. CDR3 DNA: TGTGCCAGCAGCTTAGGCCCTTTCTATGGCTACACCTTC.

J is TRBJ1-1 and V is TRBV5-1; 7 bases are shared with TRBD1. V gave up 8 bases and J gave up 0 bases; unmatched junction bases: 4. From germline, CDR1 is SGHRS and CDR2 YFSETQ. The CDR3 totals 13 residues. The CDR3 spells CASGTEMNTEAFF. The DNA of the CDR3 is TGCGCCAGTGGGACAGAGATGAACACTGAAGCTTTCTTT. The full variable domain, its missing parts supplied by reference TRBV5-1 and TRBJ1-1, is KAGVTQTPRYLIKTRGQQVTLSCSPISGHRSVSWYQQTPGQGLQFLFEYFSETQRNKGNFPGRFSGRQFSNSRSEMNVSTLELGDSALYLCASGTEMNTEAFFGQGTRLTVV.